These 14 T cell receptor beta chains originate from one sample sequenced in a study of T cell responses to AZD1222 COVID-19 vaccine. Clones were sequenced by immunoSEQ multiplex PCR, and TCRdb holds only the in-frame ones, with some missing. The sample has roughly 180,000 clones; around 94% are singletons. The sample was peripheral blood, taken on day 0 of AZD1222 vaccination. These receptor sequences come from an adult in good health.

This clone appeared once. The chain employs TRBV14 and TRBJ2-1; D might be TRBD2 (6 bases). The V end lost 1 base, the J end lost 7 bases, and 20 bases lay between the germline ends. The CDR3 extends over 17 amino acids. Germline V CDR1 and CDR2: SGHDN, FVKESK. CDR3 nucleotide sequence: TGTGCCAGCAGCCAAGTATTCCTAGCGCGAGGAAAAAATGAGCAGTTCTTC. This gives the protein CASSQVFLARGKNEQFF.

The chain joins TRBV4-1 to TRBJ1-4; TRBD1 might be the D (6 bases). Germline-derived CDR1 and CDR2 are MGHRA and YSYEKL. Trimming shortened V by 3 bases and J by 2 bases, and 10 bases separated the two germline ends. The length of the CDR3 is 15 residues. The CDR3 sequence: CASSQPGQTNEKLFF. CDR3 DNA sequence: TGCGCCAGCAGCCAGCCCGGACAGACTAATGAAAAACTGTTTTTT.

In its sample, this clone was seen once. V usage is TRBV12-3 or TRBV12-4 and J usage is TRBJ2-1; D call uncertain. This CDR3 comprises 12 residues. Trimming shortened V by 3 bases and J by 5 bases, and 5 bases separated the two germline ends. The CDR3, as DNA: TGTGCCAGCAGTTTCCTTGACAATGAGCAGTTCTTC. It translates to CASSFLDNEQFF.

The chain employs TRBV9 and TRBJ1-4, with D possibly being TRBD1 (5 bases). This CDR3 is 17 amino acids long. V dropped 0 bases and J dropped 3 bases, with 15 bases sitting between them. CDR1 and CDR2 (germline): SGDLS, YYNGEE. In DNA form, the CDR3 reads TGTGCCAGCAGCGTAGCCCCCACAGGATGGGCTAATGAAAAACTGTTTTTT. It yields the protein CASSVAPTGWANEKLFF.

This chain connects TRBV3-1 (or the pseudogene TRBV3-2) to TRBJ1-2; D is perhaps TRBD1 (6 bases). CDR3 length equals 15 residues. V was clipped by 0 bases and J by 6 bases, with 14 bases between them. Germline values: CDR1 LGHDT, CDR2 YNNKEL (reference sequence). In nucleotides, the CDR3 is TGTGCCAGCAGCCAAGAGGGGGGCCCCCCCGATGGCTACACCTTC. Its protein is CASSQEGGPPDGYTF.

This chain connects TRBV19 to TRBJ2-2, with a possible D match to TRBD1 (6 bases). From germline, CDR1 is LNHDA and CDR2 SQIVND (reference sequence). This CDR3 contains 16 residues. V lost 8 bases and J lost 4, with 20 bases in between. CDR3 sequence reads: CASVENRVLGTGELFF. DNA for the CDR3: TGTGCCAGTGTCGAAAACAGGGTGTTAGGCACCGGGGAGCTGTTTTTT.

V is TRBV14 and J is TRBJ2-7; perhaps TRBD1 as D (5 bases). Trimming left V 0 bases short and J 4 bases short, with 16 bases between. CDR3 length: 16 amino acids. CDR1 and CDR2 from the germline V gene are SGHDN and FVKESK. In DNA, the CDR3 is TGTGCCAGCAGCCAAGATCGAGGCAGGGTGTGGTACGAGCAGTACTTC. Translation: CASSQDRGRVWYEQYF.

The CDR3 coding sequence is TGTGCCAGCAGCTTAAGGGCTAACACCGGGGAGCTGTTTTTT. As protein: CASSLRANTGELFF. The rearrangement uses TRBV7-9 and TRBJ2-2; D call uncertain. Trimming pared 2 bases from V and 2 bases from J, leaving 6 bases between. The CDR3 extends over 14 amino acids. Germline CDR1 SEHNR, CDR2 FQNEAQ (reference sequence).

The chain links TRBV28 to TRBJ1-5; D is unclear. Per the germline V gene, CDR1 is MDHEN and CDR2 is SYDVKM. The ends were cut back, 7 bases at V and 0 bases at J, with 13 bases in the middle. This CDR3 region has 15 residues. CDR3 sequence reads: CASTPEGYSNQPQHF. In DNA, the CDR3 is TGTGCCAGCACACCCGAGGGATATAGCAATCAGCCCCAGCATTTT. The full variable domain, rest sourced from reference TRBV28 and TRBJ1-5, is DVKVTQSSRYLVKRTGEKVFLECVQDMDHENMFWYRQDPGLGLRLIYFSYDVKMKEKGDIPEGYSVSREKKERFSLILESASTNQTSMYLCASTPEGYSNQPQHFGDGTRLSIL.

The gene calls are TRBV27 and TRBJ1-5; 7 bases map to TRBD1. This CDR3 has 15 residues. Per germline, CDR1 MNHEY and CDR2 SMNVEV (reference sequence). V trimming: 5 bases; J trimming: 5 bases; junction bases outside the gene matches: 9. In DNA form, the CDR3 reads TGTGCCAGCAGTGTAGGACGGCAGGGGGATCAGCCCCAGCATTTT. Translation: CASSVGRQGDQPQHF.

This chain uses TRBV5-1 with TRBJ2-3; D is unresolved. Trimming left V 4 bases short and J 3 bases short, with 15 bases between. Germline CDR1 and CDR2: SGHRS and YFSETQ. The CDR3 extends over 15 amino acids. The CDR3 sequence is CASSPALALTDTQYF. As DNA, the CDR3 is TGCGCCAGCAGCCCTGCCTTGGCTCTGACAGATACGCAGTATTTT.

The gene calls are TRBV3-1 (or the pseudogene TRBV3-2) and TRBJ1-1; no clear D gene. This CDR3 contains 13 residues. Germline CDR1 reads LGHDT; CDR2 reads YNNKEL (reference sequence). Between the trimmed V and J ends, which lost 0 bases and 8 bases, there was a span of 10 bases. The DNA for the CDR3 is TGTGCCAGCAGCCAAGATCGGCACCTCGAAGCTTTCTTT. Its protein product is CASSQDRHLEAFF.

V usage is TRBV5-1 and J usage is TRBJ2-3, with D uncertain. This CDR3 spans 12 amino acids. V dropped 7 bases and J dropped 4 bases, with 10 bases sitting between them. The germline gives CDR1 SGHRS, CDR2 YFSETQ. The CDR3 DNA sequence: TGCGCCAGCTTCGCACCACCAGATACGCAGTATTTT. Protein product: CASFAPPDTQYF.

This clone was seen just once. This chain joins TRBV5-5 and TRBJ2-7, with 8 bases identical to TRBD1. Germline CDR1 and CDR2: SGHKS and YYEKEE (reference sequence). V was clipped by 5 bases and J by 3 bases; unmatched bases: 13. The CDR3 is made up of 16 amino acids. The CDR3 bases are TGTGCCAGCAGAAATCGACAGGGGCTCCGATACTACGAGCAGTACTTC. Translating it yields CASRNRQGLRYYEQYF.